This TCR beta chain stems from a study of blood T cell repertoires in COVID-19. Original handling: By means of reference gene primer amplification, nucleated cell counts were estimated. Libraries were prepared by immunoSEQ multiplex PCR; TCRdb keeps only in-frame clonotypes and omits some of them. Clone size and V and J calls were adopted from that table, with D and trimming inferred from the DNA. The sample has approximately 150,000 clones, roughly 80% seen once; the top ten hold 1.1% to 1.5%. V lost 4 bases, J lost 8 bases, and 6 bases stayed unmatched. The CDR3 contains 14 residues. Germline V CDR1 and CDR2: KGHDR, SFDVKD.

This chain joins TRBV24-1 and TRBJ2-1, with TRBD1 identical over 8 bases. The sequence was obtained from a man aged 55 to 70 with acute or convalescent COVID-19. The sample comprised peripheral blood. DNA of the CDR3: TGTGCCACCAGTGAAGGACAGGGAAGGGATGAGCAGTTCTTC. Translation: CATSEGQGRDEQFF.